A selection of T cell receptor beta chains follows, all from one sample in a study of T cells expressing NK-cell markers. Reanalyzing the 5' RACE reads, TCRdb keeps one entry per CDR3 protein, without DNA. The specimen's table records about 160,000 distinct CDR3 sequences. Material: blood T cells: a sorted CD56 or NKG2C T cell subset, CD4+ or CD8+ T cells, or bulk PBMC T cells (not recorded which). The receptors stem from a man aged 18 to 69 in good health. Each CDR3 is given with its conserved first and last residue.

V gene,J gene,CDR3 protein
TRBV18,TRBJ2-1,CASSPDKGQGNGEQFF
TRBV6-5,TRBJ2-7,CASSYRPGLVSGGEQYF
TRBV9,TRBJ2-5,CASSVLGGTGQETQYF
TRBV29-1,TRBJ2-7,CSVRLPNEQYF
TRBV19,TRBJ2-7,CASSIGQGQVYEQYF
TRBV20-1,TRBJ1-1,CTVWGDGEAFF
TRBV4-2,TRBJ1-2,CASSHATGVGYTF
TRBV7-9,TRBJ2-5,CASSLTITETQYF
TRBV2,TRBJ1-1,CASIAGSGFSLGTEAFF
TRBV12-3/TRBV12-4,TRBJ2-5,CASSLQGTLQETQYF
TRBV5-1,TRBJ2-7,CASSSSPYEQYF
TRBV19,TRBJ2-1,CASSLLRGGYEQFF
TRBV2,TRBJ2-5,CASRLTGFVETQYF
TRBV2,TRBJ2-5,CASKGGIGETQYF
TRBV28,TRBJ1-6,CASSPPGQYNSPLHF
TRBV7-6,TRBJ2-2,CASSLDGGNANTGELFF
TRBV14,TRBJ1-1,CASSPLTALNTEAFF
TRBV4-1,TRBJ1-1,CASSQDLGVTEAFF
TRBV7-7,TRBJ2-5,CASSLSPFQETQYF
TRBV11-2,TRBJ2-2,CATRTGMETGELFF
TRBV20-1,TRBJ2-5,CSATGPLAEQETQYF
TRBV7-9,TRBJ2-7,CASGLKDRGTYEQYF
TRBV7-8,TRBJ1-1,CASSLEGEMNTEAFF
TRBV12-3/TRBV12-4,TRBJ2-1,CASSYGLAVDIEQFF
TRBV3-1,TRBJ1-4,CASSLSTYGAARSEKLFF
TRBV19,TRBJ1-6,CASRLSYNSPLHF
TRBV19,TRBJ1-5,CASSITPLAQPQHF
TRBV28,TRBJ2-3,CASSWGQLTDTQYF
TRBV18,TRBJ2-7,CASSPRVGGPLYEQYF
TRBV3-1,TRBJ2-1,CASSQDGRVDVYNEQFF
TRBV28,TRBJ2-1,CASTRTSRHNEQFF